The following is a T cell receptor (beta chain) sequence with its context. V was pared by 0 bases and J by 1 base, with 6 bases between. The CDR3 is 14 amino acids. Per germline, CDR1 KGHSH and CDR2 LQKENI. As processed by the authors: Using reference gene primer amplification, nucleated cell counts were estimated. The repertoire was sequenced with immunoSEQ multiplex PCR; TCRdb's copy has only in-frame clones and lacks some. V and J calls plus clone size are reproduced from that table; the DNA served to infer D and trimming. In the table there are about 260,000 clones, under 90% of which are singletons. This specimen comes from a study of blood T cell repertoires in COVID-19. Study overall: Both acute and convalescent COVID-19 samples were obtained from the United States, Italy and Spain. PBMCs, B-cell-depleted T cells, or T cells provided the cDNA or gDNA that made up the material.

The genes are TRBV18 and TRBJ1-1; the D gene is possibly TRBD1 (5 bases). This receptor was identified in a woman between 45 and 65 years old who had recovered from COVID-19. Material: peripheral blood. The CDR3 DNA reads TGTGCCAGCTCACCACCAGGACAGAACACTGAAGCTTTCTTT. Translating gives CASSPPGQNTEAFF.